This is a list of T cell receptor beta chains from one sample in a study of T cells in localized non-small cell lung cancer. The method was immunoSEQ multiplex PCR; TCRdb's version includes in-frame clones alone and lacks a portion of them. The sample contains around 25,000 clones, 86% of which appear only once. Source: peripheral blood, taken before any cancer treatment. The receptors were sampled from a female donor of 60 years or more with stage I lung adenocarcinoma. Both conserved end residues are part of each CDR3. Fields, in order: J gene, V gene, D gene, clone size, CDR3 protein, CDR3 DNA. A D gene is named only where the DNA matches it firmly. Only part of the rows carry a size: once, few, many, or a class if the clone is expanded.

TRBJ1-5 TRBV5-6 - few CASSLAKTDQPQHF TGTGCCAGCAGCTTGGCCAAGACGGATCAGCCCCAGCATTTT
TRBJ2-1 TRBV2 TRBD2 - CASRIRGGTVYEQFF TGTGCCAGCAGGATACGGGGGGGCACTGTCTATGAGCAGTTCTTC
TRBJ1-3 TRBV5-1 - - CASSLPSEDAYF TGCGCCAGCAGCTTGCCGTCAGAGGACGCATATTTT
TRBJ1-4 TRBV7-8 - - CASSFGTGKGATNEKLFF TGTGCCAGCAGCTTCGGCACAGGGAAAGGGGCAACTAATGAAAAACTGTTTTTT
TRBJ1-4 TRBV9 TRBD1 - CASSSTGGNEKLFF TGTGCCAGCAGCTCGACAGGGGGGAATGAAAAACTGTTTTTT
TRBJ2-7 TRBV6-1 TRBD2 - CASAPGLAGGYEQYF TGTGCCAGCGCCCCAGGCCTAGCGGGAGGATACGAGCAGTACTTC
TRBJ1-1 TRBV30 - once CAWAKDTYTEAFF TGTGCCTGGGCCAAGGACACCTACACTGAAGCTTTCTTT
TRBJ2-7 TRBV30 - once CAWTFESYEQYF TGTGCCTGGACATTCGAGTCCTACGAGCAGTACTTC
TRBJ2-1 TRBV18 TRBD2 - CASSPTASSGSAFEQFF TGTGCCAGCTCACCAACGGCGTCTAGCGGGAGTGCATTTGAGCAGTTCTTC
TRBJ2-5 TRBV27 - - CASRALGRQETQYF TGTGCCAGCAGGGCCCTTGGCCGGCAAGAGACCCAGTACTTC
TRBJ2-1 TRBV6-5 TRBD2 - CASSKPGGNNEQFF TGTGCCAGCAGCAAACCGGGGGGGAACAATGAGCAGTTCTTC
TRBJ2-7 TRBV10-2 - - CASSELGGQYF TGCGCCAGCAGTGAATTAGGGGGGCAGTACTTC
TRBJ1-1 TRBV6-6 - - CASSTMGNMNTEAFF TGTGCCAGCAGTACAATGGGGAACATGAACACTGAAGCTTTCTTT
TRBJ2-3 TRBV4-1 TRBD1 few CASSQASQTGADTQYF TGCGCCAGCAGCCAAGCCTCACAGACAGGGGCAGATACGCAGTATTTT
TRBJ2-3 TRBV10-1 - - CASSLSPRDTQYF TGCGCCAGCAGTCTTAGTCCTAGGGATACGCAGTATTTT
TRBJ2-1 TRBV18 - - CASSPVGKGSGNEQFF TGTGCCAGCTCACCAGTAGGGAAGGGCTCAGGGAATGAGCAGTTCTTC
TRBJ1-1 TRBV11-3 - - CASSLDQGTSGAFF TGTGCCAGCAGCTTAGATCAGGGGACAAGTGGAGCTTTCTTT
TRBJ2-7 TRBV5-1 TRBD1 - CASSLTLTGRGNEQYF TGCGCCAGCAGCTTAACTTTGACAGGGCGAGGAAACGAGCAGTACTTC
TRBJ1-1 TRBV7-9 - - CASSLNSQEAFF TGTGCCAGCAGCTTAAACAGCCAGGAAGCTTTCTTT
TRBJ1-6 TRBV4-1 - - CASSQGNPAGNNSPLHF TGCGCCAGCAGCCAAGGGAATCCGGCAGGGAATAATTCACCCCTCCACTTT
TRBJ1-2 TRBV14 TRBD1 few CASSQDPPGNRGRGYTF TGTGCCAGCAGCCAAGACCCACCCGGGAACAGGGGCCGGGGCTACACCTTC
TRBJ2-1 TRBV11-2 - - CASSLREESYNEQFF TGTGCCAGCAGCTTAAGAGAAGAGTCCTACAATGAGCAGTTCTTC
TRBJ2-2 TRBV30 TRBD1 - CAWSIGQGATGELFF TGTGCCTGGAGTATCGGACAGGGGGCGACCGGGGAGCTGTTTTTT
TRBJ2-3 TRBV11-2 TRBD2 - CASSPGGRADTQYF TGTGCCAGCAGCCCGGGGGGGCGTGCAGATACGCAGTATTTT
TRBJ2-3 TRBV19 - - CASRLSGDTQYF TGTGCCAGTAGGCTTAGCGGAGATACGCAGTATTTT
TRBJ1-2 TRBV5-1 - - CASRQHRDTADGYTF TGCGCCAGCAGACAGCACCGGGACACAGCGGACGGCTACACCTTC
TRBJ1-1 TRBV19 TRBD1 - CASSLQGRETEAFF TGTGCCAGTAGCTTACAGGGGAGAGAAACTGAAGCTTTCTTT
TRBJ1-1 TRBV9 - - CASGGTDGMNTEAFF TGTGCCAGCGGGGGAACCGATGGGATGAACACTGAAGCTTTCTTT
TRBJ2-1 TRBV9 - - CASSVGGRVEQFF TGTGCCAGCAGCGTAGGGGGACGAGTGGAGCAGTTCTTC
TRBJ1-1 TRBV5-1 TRBD1 - CASSVGTGIRVEAFF TGCGCCAGCAGCGTAGGGACAGGGATACGAGTTGAAGCTTTCTTT
TRBJ1-2 TRBV10-2 TRBD1 once CASGGTGVLYGYTF TGCGCCAGCGGGGGGACAGGTGTCCTTTATGGCTACACCTTC
TRBJ2-1 TRBV5-6 TRBD2 - CASSRDSGRAHNEQFF TGTGCCAGCAGCCGAGATAGCGGGAGGGCCCACAATGAGCAGTTCTTC
TRBJ1-1 TRBV5-1 TRBD1 - CASSLGQGGEAFF TGCGCCAGCAGCCTAGGACAGGGGGGTGAAGCTTTCTTT
TRBJ2-1 TRBV2 - once CASGTGTSGVSSSYNEQFF TGTGCCAGCGGAACCGGGACATCAGGCGTGAGTAGCTCCTACAATGAGCAGTTCTTC
TRBJ2-7 TRBV13 TRBD2 once CASSLGTSLTYEQYF TGTGCCAGCAGCCTAGGGACTAGCCTAACCTACGAGCAGTACTTC
TRBJ2-7 TRBV27 - - CASSFDRDLEQYF TGTGCCAGCAGTTTCGACCGTGACCTCGAGCAGTACTTC
TRBJ1-2 TRBV5-1 - - CASSLGGMGFDYGYTF TGCGCCAGCAGCTTGGGGGGAATGGGATTTGACTATGGCTACACCTTC
TRBJ2-7 TRBV5-1 TRBD1 - CASSSQPGQGSEQYF TGCGCCAGCAGCTCTCAGCCGGGACAGGGTAGTGAGCAGTACTTC
TRBJ2-5 TRBV5-6 - - CASSLDEGETQYF TGTGCCAGCAGCTTGGACGAGGGGGAGACCCAGTACTTC
TRBJ1-1 TRBV18 TRBD1 - CASSGGTGGRRNTEAFF TGTGCCAGCTCGGGGGGGACAGGGGGCCGACGGAACACTGAAGCTTTCTTT
TRBJ1-1 TRBV4-2 - - CASTRTVVPELTEAFF TGTGCCAGCACCCGGACAGTCGTCCCGGAACTCACTGAAGCTTTCTTT
TRBJ2-3 TRBV6-1 TRBD1 - CASSDGGQGSTDTQYF TGTGCCAGCAGTGATGGGGGACAGGGTAGCACAGATACGCAGTATTTT
TRBJ2-3 TRBV27 TRBD2 - CASSARLAGVPYF TGTGCCAGCAGTGCACGACTAGCGGGAGTTCCGTATTTT
TRBJ2-7 TRBV7-9 - - CASRSGPTTSYEQYF TGTGCCAGCAGGAGCGGACCTACCACCTCCTACGAGCAGTACTTC
TRBJ2-7 TRBV11-3 - once CASSPWEAVSSYEQYF TGTGCCAGCAGCCCTTGGGAGGCAGTTTCCTCCTACGAGCAGTACTTC
TRBJ2-7 TRBV2 TRBD1 - CASSSVGDRTYEQYF TGTGCCAGCAGCTCGGTTGGGGACAGGACCTACGAGCAGTACTTC
TRBJ2-7 TRBV4-2 TRBD2 - CASSPGAGVTYEQYF TGTGCCAGCAGCCCCGGAGCGGGGGTTACCTACGAGCAGTACTTC
TRBJ2-1 TRBV2 TRBD1 - CASLWSGQGSGEQFF TGTGCCAGCCTTTGGTCTGGACAGGGAAGCGGTGAGCAGTTCTTC
TRBJ2-7 TRBV19 TRBD1 once CASSVGAGGYEQYF TGTGCCAGTAGTGTCGGCGCAGGGGGCTACGAGCAGTACTTC
TRBJ1-5 TRBV5-8 TRBD1 - CASSLGDRSNQPQHF TGTGCCAGCAGCTTGGGGGACAGAAGCAATCAGCCCCAGCATTTT
TRBJ1-5 TRBV9 - - CASSVDSGNQPQHF TGTGCCAGCAGCGTAGATAGTGGGAATCAGCCCCAGCATTTT
TRBJ1-4 TRBV19 - - CASSGRHTTNEKLFF TGTGCCAGTTCGGGACGGCATACAACTAATGAAAAACTGTTTTTT
TRBJ2-1 TRBV29-1 - - CSLQRGSASYNEQFF TGCAGCCTACAGCGTGGGAGTGCGTCCTACAATGAGCAGTTCTTC
TRBJ2-5 TRBV11-3 - - CASSLRIADQETQYF TGTGCCAGCAGCTTGAGGATAGCGGATCAAGAGACCCAGTACTTC
TRBJ1-1 TRBV7-3 - medium-sized CASGRFTEAFF TGTGCCAGCGGGAGGTTCACTGAAGCTTTCTTT
TRBJ1-2 TRBV5-1 TRBD1 - CASSSWQGTGDTSRYGYTF TGCGCCAGCAGCTCTTGGCAGGGGACAGGAGATACTTCACGCTATGGCTACACCTTC
TRBJ1-3 TRBV7-9 - - CASSLRDRHSGNTIYF TGTGCCAGCAGCCTCCGCGACAGGCACTCTGGAAACACCATATATTTT
TRBJ2-7 TRBV30 - few CAWSVDYEQYF TGTGCCTGGAGTGTGGACTACGAGCAGTACTTC
TRBJ2-1 TRBV15 TRBD1 - CATRMTGDKSSYNEQFF TGTGCCACCAGAATGACAGGGGACAAAAGCTCCTACAATGAGCAGTTCTTC
TRBJ2-1 TRBV7-9 TRBD2 few CASSFGTSGSKQFF TGTGCCAGCAGCTTCGGGACTAGCGGGAGTAAGCAGTTCTTC